This paragraph covers one T cell receptor (beta chain) sequence. It may be a read error: a sequence one base away is much more abundant. The CDR3 loop spans 15 amino acids. CDR1 and CDR2 (germline): MNHEY, SMNVEV (reference sequence). The data were obtained in a study of glioma-infiltrating T cells. The iRepertoire nested amplicon-rescue multiplex PCR amplified TCR alpha and beta CDR3s from RNA. TCRdb re-called the multiplex PCR reads through MiXCR, storing one row per CDR3 protein. The sample records 100,000 to 150,000 distinct CDR3 sequences, around 25% being singletons. This clonotype originated in a human donor with low-grade glioma or glioblastoma, undergoing nonglioma brain surgery, or in good health (not recorded which). The chain is built from TRBV27 and TRBJ1-3; a weak D match, TRBD1 (5 bases). Input material: glioma tissue, nonneoplastic brain tissue, or PBMCs (not recorded which). CDR3 amino acids: CACSNTGTAGNTIYF. The CDR3 DNA is TGTGCCTGCAGTAACACCGGGACTGCGGGAAACACCATATATTTT.